This TCR beta chain appears in the sequencing data of a study of shared clonotypes between healthy human individuals. This CDR3 is built from 18 residues. The germline V gene has CDR1 LNHDA and CDR2 SQIVND (reference sequence). The J segment lost 2 bases and the V segment lost 1 base, leaving 10 bases of the junction unmatched. This clone appeared a single time. CD45RO+ cells were combined with CCR7-negative CD45RA+ TemRA cells to form CD8 memory. Sequencing used immunoSEQ multiplex PCR; TCRdb keeps in-frame clones, though not all of them. The sample contains 400,000 or so clones, approximately 97% of which appear only once.

Sequenced input: memory CD8+ T cells sorted from blood. Subset indicated: CD45RO+ cells pooled with CCR7-negative TemRA cells. V gene TRBV19 combines with J gene TRBJ2-3, with 9 bases lining up with TRBD1. This sequence was found in a man aged 25 to 40 in good health. This chain's CDR3 is CASSIGFWGTGTTDTQYF. CDR3 DNA: TGTGCCAGTAGTATAGGATTTTGGGGGACAGGGACCACAGATACGCAGTATTTT.